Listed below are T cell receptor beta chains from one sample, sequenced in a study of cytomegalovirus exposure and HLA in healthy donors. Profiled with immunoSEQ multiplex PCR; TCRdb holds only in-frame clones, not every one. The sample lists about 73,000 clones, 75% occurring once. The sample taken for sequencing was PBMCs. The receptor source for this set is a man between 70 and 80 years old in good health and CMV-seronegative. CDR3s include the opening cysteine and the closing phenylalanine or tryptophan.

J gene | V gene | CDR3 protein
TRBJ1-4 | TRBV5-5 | CASSLAVNEKLFF
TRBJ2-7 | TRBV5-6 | CASSSPGTNFYEQYF
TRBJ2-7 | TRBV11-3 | CASSLDPSGNLYEQYF
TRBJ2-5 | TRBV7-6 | CASSPPGGRAQYF
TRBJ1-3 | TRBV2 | CASSVLRQGDTIYF
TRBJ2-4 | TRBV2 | CASSAGLAVAKNIQYF
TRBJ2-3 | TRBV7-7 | CASSFGLAGEADTQYF
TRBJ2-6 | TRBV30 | CAWSKSSSVRSSGANVLTF
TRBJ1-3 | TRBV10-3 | CAIKSTGSPSGNTIYF
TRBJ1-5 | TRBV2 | CASGVDRGRDQPQHF
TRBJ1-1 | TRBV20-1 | CSARLTGAFF
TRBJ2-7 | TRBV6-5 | CASRADLRGEQYF
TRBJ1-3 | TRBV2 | CASSLRQGTGNTIYF
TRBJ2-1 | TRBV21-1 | CASSRYSGTGERGVAYNEQFF
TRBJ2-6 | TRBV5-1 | CASSSTGSSGANVLTF
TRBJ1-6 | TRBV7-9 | CASRLEVGTDLHF
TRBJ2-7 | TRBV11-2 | CASSLTGENEQYF
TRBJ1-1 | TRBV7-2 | CASSLYQGNTEAFF
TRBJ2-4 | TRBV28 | CASSLTSLNIQYF
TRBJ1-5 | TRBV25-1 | CASSDDSRDRVSNQPQHF
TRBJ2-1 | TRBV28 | CASSSPQVSSYNEQFF
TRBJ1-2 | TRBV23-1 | CASSQSEGASYGYTF
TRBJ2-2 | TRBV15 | CATSRPATGDGELFF
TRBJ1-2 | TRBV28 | CASSLTGTPGGYTF
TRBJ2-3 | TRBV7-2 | CASSLVGLAGGRSDTQYF
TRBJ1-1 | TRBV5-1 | CASSLVTGGLTEAFF
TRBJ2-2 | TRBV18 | CASSPASGRNTGELFF
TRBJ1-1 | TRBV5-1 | CASSLEGGFTEAFF
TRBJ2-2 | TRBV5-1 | CASSLAGTGELFF
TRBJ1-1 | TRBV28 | CASSQGGTEAFF
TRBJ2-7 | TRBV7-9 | CASSLVAGGIYEQYF
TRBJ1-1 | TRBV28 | CASRVQGARAPEAFF
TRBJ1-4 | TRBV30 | CAWSEGTGDEKLFF
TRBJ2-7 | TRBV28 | CASSLSGILSYEQYF
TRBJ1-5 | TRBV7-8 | CASSLSGGFNQPQHF
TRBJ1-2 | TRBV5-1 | CASSLDRGGYTF
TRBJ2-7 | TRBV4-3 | CASSQQTDCLPYEQYF
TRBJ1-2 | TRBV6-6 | CASSYGAKDYGYTF
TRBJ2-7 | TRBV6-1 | CASSRIAVYEQYF
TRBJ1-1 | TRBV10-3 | CATRQGMNTEAFF
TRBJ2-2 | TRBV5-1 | CASSLVGGNTGELFF
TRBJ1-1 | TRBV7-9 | CASSLGGRGRRNTEAFF
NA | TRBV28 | CASSSPGHGRNEQYF
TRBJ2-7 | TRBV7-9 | CASSPSRKIDYEQYF
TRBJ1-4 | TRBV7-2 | CASSLTGAREKLFF
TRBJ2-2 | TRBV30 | CAWMAGAFGGELFF
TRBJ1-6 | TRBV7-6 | CASRTGTNSPLHF